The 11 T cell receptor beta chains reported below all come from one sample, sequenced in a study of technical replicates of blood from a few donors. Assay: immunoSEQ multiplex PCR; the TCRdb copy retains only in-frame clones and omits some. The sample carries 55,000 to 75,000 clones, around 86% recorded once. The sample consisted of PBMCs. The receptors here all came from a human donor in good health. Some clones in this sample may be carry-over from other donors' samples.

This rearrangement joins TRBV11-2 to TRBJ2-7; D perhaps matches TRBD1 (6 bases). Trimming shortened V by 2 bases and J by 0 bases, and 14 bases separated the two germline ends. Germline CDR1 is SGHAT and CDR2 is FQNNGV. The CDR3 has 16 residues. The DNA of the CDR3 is TGTGCCAGCAGCTTACCCCCGGACAGCTACTCCTACGAGCAGTACTTC. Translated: CASSLPPDSYSYEQYF.

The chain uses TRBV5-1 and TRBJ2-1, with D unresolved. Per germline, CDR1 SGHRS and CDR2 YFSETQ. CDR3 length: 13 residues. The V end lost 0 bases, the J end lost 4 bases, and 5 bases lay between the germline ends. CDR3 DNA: TGCGCCAGCAGCTTGGTTCAATACAATGAGCAGTTCTTC. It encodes CASSLVQYNEQFF.

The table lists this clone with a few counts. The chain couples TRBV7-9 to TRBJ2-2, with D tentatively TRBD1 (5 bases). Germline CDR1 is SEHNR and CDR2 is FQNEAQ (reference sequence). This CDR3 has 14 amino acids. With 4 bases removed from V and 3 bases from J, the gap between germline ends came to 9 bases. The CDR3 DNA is TGTGCCAGCAGCTCGGACACCCACACCGGGGAGCTGTTTTTT. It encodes CASSSDTHTGELFF.

DNA for the CDR3: TGCGCCAGCAGCCATCGCCCAGATTCACCCCTCCACTTT. Protein: CASSHRPDSPLHF. This rearrangement joins TRBV4-3 to TRBJ1-6; no reliable D call. Between the trimmed V and J ends, which lost 3 bases and 8 bases, there was a span of 8 bases. The germline V gene has CDR1 LGHNA and CDR2 YSLEER. CDR3 length equals 13 residues.

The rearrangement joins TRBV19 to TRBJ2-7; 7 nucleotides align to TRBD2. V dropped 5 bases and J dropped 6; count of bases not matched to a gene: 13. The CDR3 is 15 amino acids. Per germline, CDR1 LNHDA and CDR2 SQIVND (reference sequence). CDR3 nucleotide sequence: TGTGCCAGTAGTGGCCGTTGGGCGGGAGAACCCGAGCAGTACTTC. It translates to CASSGRWAGEPEQYF.

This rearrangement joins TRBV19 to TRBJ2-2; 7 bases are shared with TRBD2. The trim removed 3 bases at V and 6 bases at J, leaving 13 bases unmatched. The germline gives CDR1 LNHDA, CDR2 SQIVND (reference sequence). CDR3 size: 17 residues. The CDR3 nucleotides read TGTGCCAGTAGTATTTACCGGGGGTTTGGGGGGGCCGGGGAGCTGTTTTTT. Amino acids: CASSIYRGFGGAGELFF.

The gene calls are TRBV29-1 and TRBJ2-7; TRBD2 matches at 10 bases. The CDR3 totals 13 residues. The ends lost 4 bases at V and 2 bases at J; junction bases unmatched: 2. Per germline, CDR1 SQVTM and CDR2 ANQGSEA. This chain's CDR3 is CSVGLAGAYEQYF. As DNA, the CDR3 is TGCAGCGTTGGGCTAGCGGGGGCCTACGAGCAGTACTTC.

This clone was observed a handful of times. CDR3 amino acids: CASNDRDHQPQHF. In DNA form, the CDR3 reads TGTGCCAGTAATGACAGGGACCATCAGCCCCAGCATTTT. The V call is TRBV19, the J call TRBJ1-5; 7 bases agree with TRBD1. This CDR3 has 13 residues. Germline V lookup: CDR1 LNHDA, CDR2 SQIVND (reference sequence). V gave up 7 bases and J gave up 5 bases; unmatched junction bases: 5.

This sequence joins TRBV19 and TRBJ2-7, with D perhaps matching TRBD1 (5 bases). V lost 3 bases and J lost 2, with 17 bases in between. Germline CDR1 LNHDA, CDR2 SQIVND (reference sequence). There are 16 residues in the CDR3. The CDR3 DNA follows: TGTGCCAGTAGTATGGTCGCCAGGGTAAAAACCTACGAGCAGTACTTC. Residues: CASSMVARVKTYEQYF.

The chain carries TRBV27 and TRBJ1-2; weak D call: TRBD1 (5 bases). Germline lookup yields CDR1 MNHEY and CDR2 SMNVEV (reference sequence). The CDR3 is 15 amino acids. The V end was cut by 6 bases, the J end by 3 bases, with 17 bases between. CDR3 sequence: CASRTTVSSHYGYTF. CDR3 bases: TGTGCCAGCAGGACGACAGTGTCATCTCACTATGGCTACACCTTC.

CDR3 coding DNA: TGTGCCAGCAGCATAGCGGTGGGGGAGCTGTTTTTT. It is translated as CASSIAVGELFF. This chain joins TRBV9 and TRBJ2-2, with D possibly TRBD2 on 6 matching bases. Looked up from germline, CDR1 is SGDLS and CDR2 is YYNGEE. The CDR3 is 12 amino acids. The V gene lost 4 bases and the J gene lost 8 bases, with 9 bases spanning the gap.